This T cell receptor (beta chain) was captured by sequencing in a study of blood T cell repertoires in COVID-19. The sample holds a few counts of this clone. The V gene lost 2 bases and the J gene lost 2 bases, with 12 bases spanning the gap. Germline values: CDR1 SGHAT, CDR2 FQDESV (reference sequence). CDR3 length: 15 residues. Clones were sequenced by immunoSEQ multiplex PCR, and TCRdb holds only the in-frame ones, with some missing. The profile shows some 250,000 clones, about nine tenths of them singletons. Participant-reported clinical history was the basis for cohort assignment. This chain links TRBV11-1 with TRBJ1-2, with a tentative D call TRBD1 (6 bases). This TCR derives from a woman in her thirties with acute COVID-19. Sequenced material: PBMCs or T cells enriched from blood (not recorded which). Here the CDR3 reads CASSLLGHKNYGYTF. CDR3 in DNA: TGTGCCAGCAGCTTATTGGGACACAAAAACTATGGCTACACCTTC.